These 10 T cell receptor beta chains came from one sample sequenced in a study of tumor and adjacent non-tumor tissue in lung cancer. The template was RNA from unsorted bulk tissue. The normal lung tissue was taken more than 3 cm from the tumor edge. A modified ARM-PCR protocol with three rounds of nested PCR amplified TCRbeta. TCRdb used MiXCR to reprocess the multiplex PCR reads, holding one entry per CDR3 protein. The sample contains about 60,000 distinct CDR3 sequences, about 61% of which appear only once. Sequenced: distant non-tumor lung tissue. These receptors were taken from a man between 65 and 85 years old with non-small cell lung cancer.

On this clonotype itself: At one boundary the junction diverges from the germline segment, which might be a read error. The chain recombines TRBV10-2 with TRBJ1-2, with 7 bases aligning to TRBD1. The CDR3 consists of 16 residues. The germline V gene encodes CDR1 WSHSY and CDR2 SAAADI. The chain's CDR3 is CASRDSHTPSNYGYTF. DNA for the CDR3: TGCGCCAGCCGGGACAGTCATACCCCGTCTAACTACGGCTACACCTTC.

This clonotype was observed a few times. The junction differs from germline at one of its ends, possibly a read error. The chain is built from TRBV10-2 and TRBJ1-5, with 8 bases fitting TRBD1. The CDR3 is 16 amino acids. Per the germline V gene, CDR1 is WSHSY and CDR2 is SAAADI. The CDR3 DNA reads TGCGCCAGCAGTGAGCCCCAGGGGGCAAGCAATCAGTCCCAGCATTTT. Encoded protein: CASSEPQGASNQSQHF.

Concerning this clonotype: This is likely a read error, given that the CDR3 carries no conserved phenylalanine or tryptophan at its end. The chain is built from TRBV11-2 and TRBJ2-2; D gene unclear. The V gene's germline CDR1 is SGHAT and CDR2 FQNNGV. The CDR3 has 15 residues. The CDR3: CTSSSLLSPPGELFS. CDR3 DNA: TGTACCAGCAGCTCCCTGTTATCTCCTCCCGGGGAGCTGTTTTCT.

For this clonotype: An end of the junction does not agree with germline; a read error may underlie this. The chain's CDR3 is CVSSYRIRSTGELFF. CDR3 coding DNA: TGTGTCAGCAGTTATAGAATACGGAGCACCGGGGAGCTGTTTTTT. The chain combines TRBV6-6 with TRBJ2-2; D call uncertain. Per germline, CDR1 MNHNY and CDR2 SVGAGI (reference sequence). The CDR3 has 15 amino acids.

The table lists this clonotype with a few counts. The J gene is TRBJ2-7, the V gene TRBV30; 7 bases agree with TRBD1. Germline V gene sequence: CDR1 GTSNPN, CDR2 SVGIG (reference sequence). CDR3 size: 11 residues. V trimming: 8 bases; J trimming: 4 bases; junction bases outside the gene matches: 5. This chain's CDR3 is CALDRVYEQYF. CDR3 coding DNA: TGTGCCCTTGACAGGGTTTACGAGCAGTACTTC.

This clonotype has more than one count but fewer than ten. The genes are TRBV7-9 and TRBJ1-5; D perhaps matches TRBD1 (5 bases). From germline, CDR1 is SEHNR and CDR2 FQNEAQ (reference sequence). The V end lost 8 bases, the J end lost 0 bases, and 20 bases lay between the germline ends. The CDR3 is 17 residues long. CDR3 sequence reads: CASCGRGDRYSNQPQHF. CDR3 nucleotide sequence: TGTGCCAGCTGTGGGCGGGGCGACAGATATAGCAATCAGCCCCAGCATTTT.

In regard to this clonotype: It may be a read error: a sequence one base away is much more abundant. V is TRBV20-1 and J is TRBJ2-7; TRBD1 matches at 7 bases. The CDR3 sequence is 17 residues long. Germline V gives CDR1 DFQATT, CDR2 SNEGSKA (reference sequence). CDR3 loop: CNASPIPGQQEGHEQYF. The CDR3 DNA reads as TGCAATGCTAGTCCAATTCCGGGACAGCAAGAAGGCCACGAGCAGTACTTC.

The chain carries TRBV28 and TRBJ1-2; no definite D call. This CDR3 has 15 amino acids. CDR1 is MDHEN, CDR2 SYDVKM, per germline. V lost 3 bases, J lost 8 bases, and 19 bases lay in between. CDR3 coding DNA: TGTGCCAGCAGTTTCAACCGGCGCCCCCCAAAAGGCTACACCTTC. Protein product: CASSFNRRPPKGYTF.

This clonotype was detected only a few times. A much larger clone is a single base away; this may be a read error. CDR3 sequence reads: CSVRTGWGNTEAFF. Written as DNA, the CDR3 is TGCAGCGTCAGGACAGGGTGGGGGAACACTGAAGCTTTCTTT. J is TRBJ1-1 and V is TRBV29-1; 8 bases agree with TRBD1. The CDR3 length is 14 residues. The ends lost 6 bases at V and 1 base at J; junction bases unmatched: 7. In germline, CDR1 is SQVTM, CDR2 ANQGSEA.

This clonotype was recorded many times. CDR3 bases: TGTGCCAGCAGCTTAGGTAGTAGGGACACAGATACGCAGTATTTT. It codes for CASSLGSRDTDTQYF. The rearrangement uses TRBV7-9 and TRBJ2-3; D is ambiguous. V lost 1 base, J lost 2 bases, and 10 bases lay in between. Germline CDR1 SEHNR, CDR2 FQNEAQ (reference sequence). The CDR3 is made up of 15 amino acids.